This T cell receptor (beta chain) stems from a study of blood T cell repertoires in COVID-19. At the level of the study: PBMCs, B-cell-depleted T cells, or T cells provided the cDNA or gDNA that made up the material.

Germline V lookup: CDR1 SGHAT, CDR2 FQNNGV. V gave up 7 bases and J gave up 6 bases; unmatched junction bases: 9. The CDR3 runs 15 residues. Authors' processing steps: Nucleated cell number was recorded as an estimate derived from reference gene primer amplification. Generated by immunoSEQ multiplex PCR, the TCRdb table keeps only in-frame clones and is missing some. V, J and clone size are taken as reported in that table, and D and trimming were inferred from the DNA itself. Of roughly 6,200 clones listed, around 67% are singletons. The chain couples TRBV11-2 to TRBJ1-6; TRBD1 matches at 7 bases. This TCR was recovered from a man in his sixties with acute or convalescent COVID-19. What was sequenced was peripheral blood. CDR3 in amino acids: CASNPLEGANSPLHF. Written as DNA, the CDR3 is TGTGCCAGCAACCCTCTCGAGGGGGCTAATTCACCCCTCCACTTT.